This record concerns one T cell receptor (beta chain) sequence. The sample holds a few counts of this clone. Its antigen remains unidentified. Qualities for individual bases were not recorded, and no much larger clone is one base off. The V end gives up 7 bases and the J end 7 bases, leaving 10 bases in the junction not matched to a gene. The germline V gene sets CDR1 to SQVTM and CDR2 to ANQGSEA. Including cysteine and phenylalanine, the CDR3 has 12 amino acids. The CDR3 DNA has 36 bases and is translated from base 1. The data derive from a study of beta chain features in type 1 diabetes (dated by TCRdb to the late 2010s). Regarding the research as a whole: No differences in mean age, gender distribution, total cell number or subset yield were found between patients and healthy donors. In the study, recently diagnosed type 1 diabetes patients and matched healthy donors were compared on the TCRB repertoires of their sorted circulating CD4+ T cell subsets. Naive and central memory subsets were obtained from all 30 or so donors, but regulatory and stem cell-like memory subsets were isolated from only 8 patients and roughly eight healthy donors. Across all samples, about 110 million sorted cells were examined, and cell number per subset correlated strongly with RNA yield.

Each donor gave one peripheral blood draw, averaging approximately 120 mL, which was collected into heparinised tubes. Using a panel that included CD45RO, CCR7, CD25, CD127, CD95 and CD27, naive, central memory, regulatory and stem cell-like memory CD4+ T cells were sorted on a BD FACSAria II. Purity was above 98% for every sorted population. PBMCs were separated immediately by Lymphoprep density gradient centrifugation and were stained directly, without being cultured. So that batch effects would be minimized, each experiment stained and sorted samples in pairs, pairing one healthy donor with one patient. The entire amount of isolated RNA was reverse transcribed using the High Capacity cDNA Reverse Transcription Kit, so the sequenced TCRB transcripts were expressed ones. Deep immunoSEQ sequencing was applied to naive, central memory and regulatory T cell samples, giving an average of about 3.8 million total reads per sample. Sorted cells were lysed in RLT buffer and RNA was extracted with DNase-treated RNeasy Micro or Mini kits, depending on cell number. Each cell subset was processed on its own to prevent cross-contamination, while patient and healthy donor samples were processed together. The immunoSEQ multiplex PCR was used to amplify TCRB sequences from cDNA, yielding 87-bp fragments that span the CDR3 region. Amplicons were sequenced on the Illumina HiSeq platform. Turning to the authors' computational methods: PCR bias was computationally corrected using synthetic template baselines, reads within Hamming distance 2 were collapsed, and singletons that could not be merged were discarded. Reads were aligned to IMGT to assign V, D and J genes, CDR3 length, and insertions or deletions at six rearrangement sites. Clonotype counts were normalized to sorted cell number within each subset before computing true diversity and Gini coefficients with the tcR R package. The overlap coefficient, calculated on TCRB nucleotide sequences, was used to quantify repertoire sharing. Out-of-frame TCRB sequences from naive cells were analyzed as a proxy for the pre-selection repertoire. TCRdb took this table from immuneACCESS and kept in-frame rearrangements with V and J called. Such tables lack part of the clones; where checked against another copy, unresolved V genes explain under half of the gap, and the rest is unexplained. From that table come the V and J calls and clone size; the DNA was used to work out D and trimming. The sample contains about 330,000 clones, more than 9.5% of them found a single time. 0.015% of the sample is in the top ten clones.

What the study reported, not specific to this receptor: In all four CD4+ subsets, TCRB CDR3 length was moderately but significantly shorter in type 1 diabetes patients. Patients with type 1 diabetes made fewer insertions and deleted more nucleotides at VDJ recombination sites, implying thymic rearrangement abnormalities. Naive, central memory and regulatory TCRB repertoires appeared to be more similar among patients than among healthy donors. Because cDNA was sequenced instead of genomic DNA, highly expressing activated cells could be over-represented, though the groups showed no difference in activation or CD3 levels. PCR may preferentially amplify shorter templates, but because patient and control samples were amplified and corrected together, any resulting skew would affect both groups equally. Only small numbers of individuals were included in the HLA sub-analyses, which left unresolved whether HLA type had any influence on TCRB rearrangement.

This TCR derives from a woman aged 25 to 39 in good health. The rearrangement combines TRBV29-1 with TRBJ2-7; 7 junctional bases match TRBD2. The specimen sequenced was naive CD4+ T cells from blood. Interpreted using the paper, the cell subset or site label stands for: true naive CD4+ T cells. The CDR3 protein: CSALGRQKEQYF. The nucleotide sequence is given as TGCAGCGCCCTCGGGAGGCAGAAAGAGCAGTACTTC.